Listed below are T cell receptor beta chains from one sample, sequenced in a study of T cell changes during pregnancy in multiple sclerosis. Clones were read by immunoSEQ multiplex PCR, and TCRdb kept only the in-frame ones, dropping some. The data hold tens of thousands of clones, with approximately 93% observed a single time. This specimen was peripheral blood, taken after pregnancy. The receptors were gathered from a female donor with multiple sclerosis, enrolled in a pregnancy study. Each CDR3 is given with its conserved first and last residue. A D gene is named only where the DNA matches it firmly. The size of a clone is reported for some rows only, either as once, few or many, or as a class for expanded clones.

clone_size: NA; cdr3_length: 14; d_call: NA; j_call: TRBJ2-7; v_call: TRBV6-6; cdr3_nt: TGTGCCAGTCAAGGGGCAGGTTTACTCTACGAGCAGTACTTC; cdr3_aa: CASQGAGLLYEQYF
clone_size: few; cdr3_length: 14; d_call: NA; j_call: TRBJ1-1; v_call: TRBV10-3; cdr3_nt: TGTGCCATCAGCGAGCGGGACACTCGAACTGAAGCTTTCTTT; cdr3_aa: CAISERDTRTEAFF
clone_size: NA; cdr3_length: 15; d_call: NA; j_call: TRBJ2-5; v_call: TRBV6-5; cdr3_nt: TGTGCCAGCAGTTCCGCGGGGGCGCTAAGGGAGACCCAGTACTTC; cdr3_aa: CASSSAGALRETQYF
clone_size: NA; cdr3_length: 18; d_call: TRBD2; j_call: TRBJ2-2; v_call: TRBV28; cdr3_nt: TGTGCCAGCAGTTTATCTTCTAGCGGGAGGTTAAACACCGGGGAGCTGTTTTTT; cdr3_aa: CASSLSSSGRLNTGELFF
clone_size: NA; cdr3_length: 15; d_call: TRBD2; j_call: TRBJ2-1; v_call: TRBV5-1; cdr3_nt: TGCGCCAGCAGTCTGTTGGAGACTAGCCCCAATGAGCAGTTCTTC; cdr3_aa: CASSLLETSPNEQFF
clone_size: NA; cdr3_length: 15; d_call: NA; j_call: TRBJ2-7; v_call: TRBV30; cdr3_nt: TGTGCCTGGAGTGTAGGCCTAGGACAGCCCTACGAGCAGTACTTC; cdr3_aa: CAWSVGLGQPYEQYF
clone_size: NA; cdr3_length: 15; d_call: TRBD1; j_call: TRBJ2-5; v_call: TRBV29-1; cdr3_nt: TGCAGCGTCGCAACCGGGACAGGGTCTAGGGAGACCCAGTACTTC; cdr3_aa: CSVATGTGSRETQYF
clone_size: NA; cdr3_length: 19; d_call: TRBD1; j_call: TRBJ2-6; v_call: TRBV7-9; cdr3_nt: TGTGCCAGCAGCGCAGGCCTACCCGGGACAGGGTCTGGGGCCAACGTCCTGACTTTC; cdr3_aa: CASSAGLPGTGSGANVLTF
clone_size: NA; cdr3_length: 12; d_call: NA; j_call: TRBJ1-2; v_call: TRBV28; cdr3_nt: TGTGCCAGCAAGAGGAATAACTATGGCTACACCTTC; cdr3_aa: CASKRNNYGYTF
clone_size: NA; cdr3_length: 15; d_call: TRBD2; j_call: TRBJ2-1; v_call: TRBV2; cdr3_nt: TGTGCCAGCAGAACTACTAGCGGGAGAACCAATGAGCAGTTCTTC; cdr3_aa: CASRTTSGRTNEQFF
clone_size: NA; cdr3_length: 15; d_call: TRBD2; j_call: TRBJ2-3; v_call: TRBV29-1; cdr3_nt: TGCAGCTTCGTACCTAGCGGCCTTAGCACAGATACGCAGTATTTT; cdr3_aa: CSFVPSGLSTDTQYF
clone_size: once; cdr3_length: 14; d_call: TRBD1; j_call: TRBJ2-7; v_call: TRBV27; cdr3_nt: TGTGCCAGCAGAAGGACAGGGGGGAACTACGAGCAGTACTTC; cdr3_aa: CASRRTGGNYEQYF
clone_size: NA; cdr3_length: 17; d_call: NA; j_call: TRBJ2-3; v_call: TRBV4-2; cdr3_nt: TGTGCCAGCAGCCAAGATCGCGACTCCATAAGCACAGATACGCAGTATTTT; cdr3_aa: CASSQDRDSISTDTQYF
clone_size: NA; cdr3_length: 15; d_call: TRBD1; j_call: TRBJ2-7; v_call: TRBV5-1; cdr3_nt: TGCGCCAGCAAGGTGGGGCAGGGGGTATGGGAAGAGCAGTACTTC; cdr3_aa: CASKVGQGVWEEQYF
clone_size: NA; cdr3_length: 12; d_call: NA; j_call: TRBJ2-7; v_call: TRBV29-1; cdr3_nt: TGCAGCGTTGCAGGAACACCCTACGAGCAGTACTTC; cdr3_aa: CSVAGTPYEQYF
clone_size: NA; cdr3_length: 18; d_call: TRBD1; j_call: TRBJ1-2; v_call: TRBV7-2; cdr3_nt: TGTGCCAGCAGCTTAGGACAGGGCCGTAACCTCGGTATCTATGGCTACACCTTC; cdr3_aa: CASSLGQGRNLGIYGYTF
clone_size: NA; cdr3_length: 15; d_call: TRBD1; j_call: TRBJ1-5; v_call: TRBV7-2; cdr3_nt: TGTGCCAGCAGCCTCTCCGGGACAGGGAATCAGCCCCAGCATTTT; cdr3_aa: CASSLSGTGNQPQHF
clone_size: NA; cdr3_length: 14; d_call: TRBD1; j_call: TRBJ2-7; v_call: TRBV6-5; cdr3_nt: TGTGCCAGCAAACACGGACAGGGGGGCTACGAGCAGTACTTC; cdr3_aa: CASKHGQGGYEQYF
clone_size: NA; cdr3_length: 16; d_call: TRBD1; j_call: TRBJ1-4; v_call: TRBV25-1; cdr3_nt: TGTGCCAGCAGTGTGGCAGGGGGCGCAACTAATGAAAAACTGTTTTTT; cdr3_aa: CASSVAGGATNEKLFF
clone_size: NA; cdr3_length: 13; d_call: TRBD1; j_call: TRBJ2-1; v_call: TRBV6-9; cdr3_nt: TGTGCCAGCGAACGGACAGGGAAGAATGAGCAGTTCTTC; cdr3_aa: CASERTGKNEQFF
clone_size: NA; cdr3_length: 15; d_call: TRBD2; j_call: TRBJ2-3; v_call: TRBV4-3; cdr3_nt: TGCGCCAGCAGCCGTAGCGGGAGGGTCACAGATACGCAGTATTTT; cdr3_aa: CASSRSGRVTDTQYF
clone_size: NA; cdr3_length: 14; d_call: TRBD2; j_call: TRBJ2-7; v_call: TRBV25-1; cdr3_nt: TGTGCCAGCAGAATTAGCGGGAGCTCCTACGAGCAGTACTTC; cdr3_aa: CASRISGSSYEQYF
clone_size: NA; cdr3_length: 17; d_call: TRBD1; j_call: TRBJ2-3; v_call: TRBV28; cdr3_nt: TGTGCCAGCAGTCCGCATTTCGGGACAGGGGGCACAGATACGCAGTATTTT; cdr3_aa: CASSPHFGTGGTDTQYF
clone_size: NA; cdr3_length: 14; d_call: NA; j_call: TRBJ1-2; v_call: TRBV19; cdr3_nt: TGTGCCAGTATGGAGCGGGACGGCCTATATGGCTACACCTTC; cdr3_aa: CASMERDGLYGYTF
clone_size: NA; cdr3_length: 15; d_call: NA; j_call: TRBJ2-7; v_call: TRBV5-1; cdr3_nt: TGCGCCAGCAGCATACCGGGACTGGACTCCTACGAGCAGTACTTC; cdr3_aa: CASSIPGLDSYEQYF
clone_size: NA; cdr3_length: 14; d_call: TRBD1; j_call: TRBJ2-1; v_call: TRBV29-1; cdr3_nt: TGCAGCGTTGCCCGACAGGGGGCTAAGAATGAGCAGTTCTTC; cdr3_aa: CSVARQGAKNEQFF
clone_size: NA; cdr3_length: 13; d_call: NA; j_call: TRBJ1-3; v_call: TRBV7-9; cdr3_nt: TGTGCCAGCAGCTTAGGGACTAAGAACACCATATATTTT; cdr3_aa: CASSLGTKNTIYF
clone_size: NA; cdr3_length: 17; d_call: NA; j_call: TRBJ1-1; v_call: TRBV11-2; cdr3_nt: TGTGCCAGCAGCTCCAACCTCCGAGGACAGCTTAACACTGAAGCTTTCTTT; cdr3_aa: CASSSNLRGQLNTEAFF
clone_size: NA; cdr3_length: 14; d_call: NA; j_call: TRBJ1-1; v_call: TRBV19; cdr3_nt: TGTGCCAGTAGTATTAGACCGGGGAACACTGAAGCTTTCTTT; cdr3_aa: CASSIRPGNTEAFF
clone_size: NA; cdr3_length: 13; d_call: NA; j_call: TRBJ1-5; v_call: TRBV7-3; cdr3_nt: TGTGCCAGCAGCTTAGGAGCCAATCAGCCCCAGCATTTT; cdr3_aa: CASSLGANQPQHF
clone_size: NA; cdr3_length: 13; d_call: TRBD1; j_call: TRBJ1-1; v_call: TRBV6-5; cdr3_nt: TGTGCCAGCAGTTCCGGGACAGGCCCGAAAGCTTTCTTT; cdr3_aa: CASSSGTGPKAFF
clone_size: NA; cdr3_length: 14; d_call: TRBD1; j_call: TRBJ2-7; v_call: TRBV19; cdr3_nt: TGTGCCAGTAGTCCTGGGACAGGGGGCTACGAGCAGTACTTC; cdr3_aa: CASSPGTGGYEQYF